Described below is a single T cell receptor beta chain sequence and its context. This clonotype was observed many times. This receptor's antigen is unknown. The sample holds no much larger clone one base away, and base qualities are not on file. The germline V gene (reference sequence) provides CDR1 LNHDA and CDR2 SQIVND. The CDR3 runs 12 amino acids, cysteine and phenylalanine included. This entry keeps only the CDR3 DNA: 36 bases, framed from base 1. Trimming costs V 9 bases and J 4 bases, and their ends lie 12 bases apart. The sample originates from a study of liver allograft versus peripheral blood T cells (dated by TCRdb to 2018 to 2021). About the full investigation: The study compared T cell receptor repertoires found within transplanted livers against repertoires in the peripheral blood of liver transplant recipients. The full study reports these points: T cell receptor repertoires inside liver allografts were reported to be different from the repertoires detected in peripheral blood.

The data were produced on an Illumina MiSeq. Starting from the raw public reads, TCRdb applied fastp trimming at Q25, assembled clones with MiXCR and retained in-frame beta chains. Duplicate CDR3 protein sequences are folded into a single record with the most common DNA and genes. In all, the sample holds approximately 15,000 distinct CDR3 sequences, and 20% of those were seen once. Of the sample, approximately 6.3% is held by the ten largest clones. The receptor comes from a human patient who had a liver transplant. Following a transplant, a fraction of the T cells may be traceable to the graft donor. The chain is assembled from TRBV19 and TRBJ1-2, with TRBD1 as a weak D call on 6 bases. The CDR3 sequence is CASRLGGYGYTF. The DNA sequence is given as TGTGCCAGCCGGCTAGGGGGCTATGGCTACACCTTC.